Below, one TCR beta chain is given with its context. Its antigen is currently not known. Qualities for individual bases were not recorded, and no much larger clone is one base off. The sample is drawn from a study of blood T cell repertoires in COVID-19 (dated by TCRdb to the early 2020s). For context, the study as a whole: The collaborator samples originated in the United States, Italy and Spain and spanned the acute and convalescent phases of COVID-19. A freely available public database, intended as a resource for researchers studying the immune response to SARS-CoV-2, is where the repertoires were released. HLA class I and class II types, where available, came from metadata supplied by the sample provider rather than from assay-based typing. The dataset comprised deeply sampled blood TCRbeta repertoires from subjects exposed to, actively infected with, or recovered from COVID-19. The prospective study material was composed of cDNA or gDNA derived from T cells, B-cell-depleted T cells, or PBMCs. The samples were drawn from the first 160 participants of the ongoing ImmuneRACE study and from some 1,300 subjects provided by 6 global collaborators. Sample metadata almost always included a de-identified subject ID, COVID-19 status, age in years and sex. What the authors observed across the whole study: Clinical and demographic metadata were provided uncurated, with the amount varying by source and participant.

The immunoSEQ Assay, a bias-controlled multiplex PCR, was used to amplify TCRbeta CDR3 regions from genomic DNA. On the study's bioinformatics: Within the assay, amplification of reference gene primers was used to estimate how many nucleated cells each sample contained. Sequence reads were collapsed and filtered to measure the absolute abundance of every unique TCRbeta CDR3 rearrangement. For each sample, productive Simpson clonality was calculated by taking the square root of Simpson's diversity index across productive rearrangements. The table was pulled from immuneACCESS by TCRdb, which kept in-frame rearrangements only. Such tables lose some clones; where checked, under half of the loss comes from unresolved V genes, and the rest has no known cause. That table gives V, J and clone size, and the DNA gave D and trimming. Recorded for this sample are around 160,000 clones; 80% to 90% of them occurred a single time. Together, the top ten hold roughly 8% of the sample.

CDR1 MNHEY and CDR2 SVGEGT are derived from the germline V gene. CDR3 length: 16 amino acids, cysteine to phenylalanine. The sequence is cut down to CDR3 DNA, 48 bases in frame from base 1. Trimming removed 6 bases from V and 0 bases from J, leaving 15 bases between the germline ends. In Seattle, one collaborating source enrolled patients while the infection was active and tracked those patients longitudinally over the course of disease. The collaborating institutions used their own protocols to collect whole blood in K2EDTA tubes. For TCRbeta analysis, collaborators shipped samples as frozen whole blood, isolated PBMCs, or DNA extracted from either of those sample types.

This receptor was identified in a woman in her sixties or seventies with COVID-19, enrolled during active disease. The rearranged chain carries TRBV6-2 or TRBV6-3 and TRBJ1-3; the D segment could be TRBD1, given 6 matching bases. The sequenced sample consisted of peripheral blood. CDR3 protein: CASSSGDTYSGNTIYF. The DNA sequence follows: TGTGCCAGCAGCTCAGGGGACACCTACTCTGGAAACACCATATATTTT.